This paragraph covers one T cell receptor (beta chain) sequence. The antigen is not known. The data stem from a study of CD8+ T cells in alopecia areata. General observations from the study: Sequencing of scalp tissue also captures the resident alphabeta T cells of normal skin. Clonality was higher in lesional than normal scalp, especially in alopecia totalis/universalis.

There are 15 residues in the CDR3. Germline V gives CDR1 MNHEY, CDR2 SMNVEV (reference sequence). J lost 0 bases, V lost 6 bases, and 3 bases had no gene match. Sequencing used cDNA as its template, made by extracting RNA and reverse transcribing it. The repertoire was sequenced with immunoSEQ multiplex PCR; TCRdb's copy has only in-frame clones and lacks some. The sample lists over 200,000 clones, 50% to 60% seen once, with around 0.44% in the top ten. A FACSAria was used to sort CD4+ and CD8+ T cells. These cells came from PBMCs. The TCR sequence derives from a human donor with alopecia areata. The input for sequencing was CD4+ T cells sorted from blood, taken at week 0. The J gene is TRBJ2-4, the V gene TRBV27, with 9 positions matching TRBD1. The CDR3 spells CASSRQGEAKNIQYF. As DNA, the CDR3 is TGTGCCAGCAGCCGACAGGGGGAAGCCAAAAACATTCAGTACTTC.